This T cell receptor (beta chain) stems from a study of Tregs in tolerant kidney transplant recipients. Mixed chimerism was transient after nonmyeloablative marrow transplants from related graft donors. Unstimulated regulatory T cells (CD4+CD25+CD127-), CD4+CD25- non-regulatory cells, CD4 and CD8 cells were FACS-sorted from thawed PBMCs. Study-wide results and limits: Changing PCR primers prevented nucleotide comparison between some patients' samples. In tolerant patients, donor-specific Tregs outgrew total Tregs, suggesting antigen-driven expansion. Few patients were studied, so findings need validation in larger groups.

As for this clone: The target antigen is unknown. The missing CDR3 end, 3 residues past where the read stops, is filled in from the germline J gene.

The table came from immunoSEQ multiplex PCR; TCRdb's copy has only in-frame clones and leaves some out. The ten top clones account for under 2%, within a sample of 25,000 to 35,000 clones. This CDR3 is built from 16 residues. Trimming removed 10 bases from V and 1 base from J; junction bases left unmatched: 12. Looked up from germline, CDR1 is LNHDA and CDR2 is SQIVND (reference sequence). This chain uses TRBV19 with TRBJ2-3; the match to TRBD1 covers 9 bases. The sample was CD4+ T cells from blood (PBMCs), taken 24 months after the transplant. The source is a human patient who received a combined kidney and bone marrow transplant. Some T cells may be graft donor cells. This chain's CDR3 is CATQNPRDRGTDTQYF. The part of the CDR3 DNA that was read is TGTGCCACTCAAAACCCCAGGGACAGGGGCACAGATACG.